Presented here are 30 T cell receptor beta chains from one specimen sequenced in a study of CD8+ T cells in alopecia areata (dated by TCRdb to the late 2010s). Libraries were constructed by the immunoSEQ multiplex PCR assay. RNA was extracted from all samples and reverse transcribed into cDNA as template for TCR sequencing. The source is immuneACCESS, and TCRdb retained only in-frame sequences with V and J called. Part of the clones is not carried over; for the studies checked, unresolved V genes explain less than half of this, and the remainder is unexplained. Present in this sample are 120,000 or so clones, about 46% of which were seen just once. The top ten clonotypes cover about 10% of the sample. The sample consisted of NKG2D-low CD8+ T cells sorted from blood. The cell subset or site label on this specimen signifies: sorted CD8+ NKG2D-low blood T cells. The source of these receptors is a human donor with alopecia areata.

Only a few counts were recorded for this clone. V gene TRBV29-1 combines with J gene TRBJ2-7; maybe TRBD1 (5 bases). Deletions cut 1 base from V and 5 bases from J, with 15 bases between. From germline, CDR1 is SQVTM and CDR2 ANQGSEA. The CDR3 has 14 residues. The CDR3 DNA is TGCAGCGTTGAAGCCGCGGCAGGGTGGAACGAGCAGTACTTC. Translated, it gives CSVEAAAGWNEQYF.

The CDR3 DNA follows: TGTGCCAGCAGTTTAAACAGCCGCGAGCAGTACTTC. This codes for CASSLNSREQYF. This rearrangement joins TRBV27 to TRBJ2-7, with D unclear. The germline V and J ends were trimmed by 2 bases and 6 bases, with 8 bases remaining between them. CDR1 is MNHEY and CDR2 is SMNVEV in the germline V gene (reference sequence). There are 12 residues in the CDR3.

The V call is TRBV18, the J call TRBJ1-6; no clear D. V was trimmed by 2 bases and J by 0 bases, leaving 14 bases between them. The CDR3 runs 18 residues. Germline-derived CDR1 and CDR2 are KGHSH and LQKENI. This CDR3 is CASSPKGLLSSYNSPLHF. As DNA, the CDR3 is TGTGCCAGCTCACCAAAGGGATTACTAAGCTCCTATAATTCACCCCTCCACTTT.

The CDR3 DNA sequence: TGCGCCAGCAGCTTGGCCTCGGGGCCTGAGCAGTTCTTC. Translated, it gives CASSLASGPEQFF. The chain recombines TRBV5-1 with TRBJ2-1, with D tentatively TRBD1 or TRBD2 (5 bases each). V was pared by 0 bases and J by 9 bases, with 10 bases between. Germline V gene data show CDR1 as SGHRS and CDR2 as YFSETQ. The CDR3 loop spans 13 amino acids.

In this sample, this clone turned up a few times. The CDR3 nucleotides read TGCAGCGTCCTACAGGGCACTAGCACAGATACGCAGTATTTT. It yields the protein CSVLQGTSTDTQYF. The chain recombines TRBV29-1 with TRBJ2-3; tentatively, D is TRBD1 (6 bases). V lost 6 bases to trimming and J lost 0 bases, with 13 bases between them. The germline gives CDR1 SQVTM, CDR2 ANQGSEA. The CDR3 is 14 amino acids.

This clone was recorded only once. The CDR3 nucleotides are TGTGCCAGCAGCATACAGGGCTCCTACGAGCAGTACTTC. Translating it yields CASSIQGSYEQYF. This chain uses TRBV5-4 with TRBJ2-7; a weak D match, TRBD1 (6 bases). CDR1 and CDR2 (germline): SGHNT, YYREEE (reference sequence). The CDR3 is 13 amino acids. The V gene lost 4 bases and the J gene lost 0 bases, with 8 bases spanning the gap.

This clone was detected only a few times. J is TRBJ1-5 and V is TRBV2; D unclear. V was cut by 3 bases and J by 0 bases, with 9 bases left in between. The CDR3 has 15 amino acids. The V gene's germline CDR1 is SNHLY and CDR2 FYNNEI. The DNA of the CDR3 is TGTGCCAGCAGTGAGGTACCCAGTAGCAATCAGCCCCAGCATTTT. Translated: CASSEVPSSNQPQHF.

This clone has just a few counts. V is TRBV29-1 and J is TRBJ2-3, with unresolved D. Germline V gene sequence: CDR1 SQVTM, CDR2 ANQGSEA. The V and J ends lost 6 bases and 4 bases respectively, with 20 bases between them. The CDR3 has 15 amino acids. Written as DNA, the CDR3 is TGCAGCGTGCCAACCCTAGGGATAAGCTCAGATACGCAGTATTTT. Its translation is CSVPTLGISSDTQYF.

This rearrangement joins TRBV19 to TRBJ2-6, with D maybe TRBD2 (5 bases). The CDR3 contains 15 residues. Germline V gene sequence: CDR1 LNHDA, CDR2 SQIVND (reference sequence). The germline V and J ends were trimmed by 7 bases and 0 bases, with 10 bases remaining between them. This chain's CDR3 is CASNWRPSGANVLTF. The CDR3 DNA sequence: TGTGCCAGTAATTGGAGGCCCTCTGGGGCCAACGTCCTGACTTTC.

The chain uses TRBV29-1 and TRBJ2-2; a possible D gene is TRBD1 (6 bases). Germline-derived CDR1 and CDR2 are SQVTM and ANQGSEA. The CDR3 consists of 13 residues. Trimming removed 8 bases at V and 1 base at J, with 11 bases between. CDR3 in amino acids: CSYRTVNTGELFF. DNA for the CDR3: TGCAGCTATCGGACAGTGAACACCGGGGAGCTGTTTTTT.

V usage is TRBV4-1 and J usage is TRBJ1-1; D is ambiguous. CDR3 length equals 14 residues. Germline V gene data show CDR1 as MGHRA and CDR2 as YSYEKL. The V gene lost 0 bases and the J gene lost 2 bases, with 7 bases spanning the gap. The CDR3 region is CASSQERVNTEAFF. CDR3 nucleotides: TGCGCCAGCAGCCAAGAAAGGGTCAACACTGAAGCTTTCTTT.

This clone has only a few counts. The rearrangement joins TRBV29-1 to TRBJ2-3; TRBD2 matches 8 bases. The CDR3 is 14 residues long. Germline V gene sequence: CDR1 SQVTM, CDR2 ANQGSEA. This CDR3 reads CSLDGGAGKDTQYF. In nucleotides, the CDR3 is TGCAGTCTCGACGGGGGGGCCGGAAAAGATACGCAGTATTTT.

The chain uses TRBV27 and TRBJ2-6, with D possibly TRBD2 on 6 matching bases. This CDR3 region has 15 residues. V lost 2 bases and J lost 11, with 16 bases in between. The germline CDR1 and CDR2 sequences are MNHEY and SMNVEV (reference sequence). The CDR3, as DNA: TGTGCCAGCAGTTTAGGCGCGGGGAATGGAGACGTCCTGACTTTC. Translated: CASSLGAGNGDVLTF.

Turning to this clone: The sample contains more than one DNA sequence encoding this CDR3. The chain carries TRBV29-1 and TRBJ2-7; tentative D call: TRBD2 (6 bases). This CDR3 is built from 13 residues. V lost 4 bases and J 1 base, leaving 11 bases between the germline ends. Germline V CDR1 and CDR2: SQVTM, ANQGSEA. The CDR3 coding sequence is TGCAGCGTTGTCGGAGGGTATTCCTACGAGCAGTACTTC. Translating it yields CSVVGGYSYEQYF.

The CDR3 spells CASRGRADTQYF. CDR3 coding DNA: TGTGCCAGCAGGGGGCGCGCAGATACGCAGTATTTT. V and J are TRBV5-4 and TRBJ2-3; possibly TRBD1 for D (5 bases). The CDR3 sequence is 12 residues long. Germline loops: CDR1 SGHNT, CDR2 YYREEE (reference sequence). V gave up 5 bases and J gave up 4 bases, with 8 bases separating them.

J is TRBJ2-3 and V is TRBV29-1; D is undetermined. Germline CDR1 reads SQVTM; CDR2 reads ANQGSEA. This CDR3 spans 14 amino acids. Trimming took 2 bases from V and 0 from J, leaving 9 bases between them. This chain's CDR3 is CSVESRTSTDTQYF. The CDR3 DNA sequence: TGCAGCGTTGAATCCCGAACTAGCACAGATACGCAGTATTTT.

This clone has more than one count but fewer than ten. The CDR3 coding sequence is TGTGCCAGCAGCGCGTCAGGGGAAAACATTCAGTACTTC. It yields the protein CASSASGENIQYF. The chain uses TRBV9 and TRBJ2-4, with TRBD1 as a possible D gene (6 bases). V was pared by 3 bases and J by 5 bases, with 9 bases between. The germline CDR1 and CDR2 sequences are SGDLS and YYNGEE. The CDR3 runs to 13 residues.

This clone appeared a few times. This chain links TRBV4-3 with TRBJ2-3; D possibly matches TRBD1 or TRBD2 (6 bases each). This CDR3 comprises 17 residues. CDR1 LGHNA and CDR2 YSLEER come from the germline V gene. The V and J ends lost 0 bases and 6 bases respectively, with 19 bases between them. CDR3 nucleotide sequence: TGCGCCAGCAGCCAAGACCCAGGCAGGGGAGGTGCGGATACGCAGTATTTT. Its translation: CASSQDPGRGGADTQYF.

The chain links TRBV14 to TRBJ2-1; D might be TRBD1 (6 bases). V lost 4 bases to trimming and J lost 7 bases, with 11 bases between them. CDR1 is SGHDN and CDR2 is FVKESK in the germline V gene. The CDR3 consists of 13 residues. This CDR3 is CASSLPDRNEQFF. In nucleotides, the CDR3 is TGTGCCAGCAGCCTTCCGGACAGAAATGAGCAGTTCTTC. Variable domain in full (rest from reference TRBV14 and TRBJ2-1): EAGVTQFPSHSVIEKGQTVTLRCDPISGHDNLYWYRRVMGKEIKFLLHFVKESKQDESGMPNNRFLAERTGGTYSTLKVQPAELEDSGVYFCASSLPDRNEQFFGPGTRLTVL.

In this sample, this clone turned up a few times. The genes are TRBV7-9 and TRBJ2-3; perhaps TRBD2 as D (6 bases). V shed 7 bases and J shed 3 bases, with 23 bases lying between them. Germline values: CDR1 SEHNR, CDR2 FQNEAQ (reference sequence). The CDR3 covers 17 residues. This CDR3 is CASIPKVPGGSTDTQYF. DNA for the CDR3: TGTGCCAGCATCCCCAAGGTCCCCGGGGGATCGACAGATACGCAGTATTTT.

This chain joins TRBV4-1 and TRBJ2-5; D unresolved. Trimming pared 5 bases from V and 3 bases from J, leaving 10 bases between. The CDR3 is 13 residues long. Per the germline V gene, CDR1 is MGHRA and CDR2 is YSYEKL. This chain's CDR3 is CASSFHLEETQYF. The CDR3 bases are TGCGCCAGCAGCTTCCACCTGGAAGAGACCCAGTACTTC.

The V call is TRBV29-1, the J call TRBJ2-5, with TRBD1 matching 9 bases. CDR3 length: 14 residues. V trimming: 5 bases; J trimming: 5 bases; junction bases outside the gene matches: 9. CDR1 and CDR2 from the germline V gene are SQVTM and ANQGSEA. The DNA of the CDR3 is TGCAGCGTTAACAGGGGGCAGGAATCGGAGACCCAGTACTTC. Protein product: CSVNRGQESETQYF. Full variable domain (remainder filled in from reference TRBV29-1 and TRBJ2-5): SAVISQKPSRDICQRGTSLTIQCQVDSQVTMMFWYRQQPGQSLTLIATANQGSEATYESGFVIDKFPISRPNLTFSTLTVSNMSPEDSSIYLCSVNRGQESETQYFGPGTRLLVL.

This chain links TRBV11-2 with TRBJ2-5; 8 bases align to TRBD2. This CDR3 spans 14 amino acids. J lost 3 bases, V lost 5 bases, and 5 bases had no gene match. From germline, CDR1 is SGHAT and CDR2 FQNNGV. This chain's CDR3 is CASSPGGAKETQYF. Written as DNA, the CDR3 is TGTGCCAGCAGCCCCGGGGGGGCCAAAGAGACCCAGTACTTC.

This rearrangement joins TRBV5-1 to TRBJ2-3; D possibly corresponds to TRBD2 (5 bases). Germline V gene data show CDR1 as SGHRS and CDR2 as YFSETQ. Trimming cost V 4 bases and J 2 bases, with 14 bases left between them. This CDR3 is 15 amino acids long. CDR3 DNA sequence: TGCGCCAGCAGCCCCGACTACGGGGACACAGATACGCAGTATTTT. This sequence encodes CASSPDYGDTDTQYF.

The rearrangement links TRBV4-1 to TRBJ2-1; 14 bases agree with TRBD2. There are 15 residues in the CDR3. Germline V gene lookup returns CDR1 MGHRA and CDR2 YSYEKL. Trimming at V came to 4 bases and at J to 9 bases, leaving 5 bases not matched to a gene. The CDR3 is CASSPGLAGGSEQFF. The CDR3 nucleotides are TGCGCCAGCAGCCCCGGACTAGCGGGGGGCAGTGAGCAGTTCTTC.

The chain has TRBV27 and TRBJ2-1; TRBD1 might be the D (6 bases). The CDR3 has 13 amino acids. The V gene lost 4 bases and the J gene lost 8 bases, with 12 bases spanning the gap. The germline gives CDR1 MNHEY, CDR2 SMNVEV (reference sequence). DNA of the CDR3: TGTGCCAGCAGTTGGGCTGGGGGCGATGAGCAGTTCTTC. Protein sequence: CASSWAGGDEQFF.

CDR3 bases: TGTGCCAGCAGTTTATCGATCAGGGATCAGCCCCAGCATTTT. Translating it yields CASSLSIRDQPQHF. This chain connects TRBV27 to TRBJ1-5; possible D gene TRBD1, 5 bases. The CDR3 extends over 14 amino acids. V gave up 0 bases and J gave up 5 bases, with 8 bases separating them. Germline V gene sequence: CDR1 MNHEY, CDR2 SMNVEV (reference sequence).

The chain employs TRBV29-1 and TRBJ1-4, with D maybe TRBD1 (5 bases). The CDR3 loop spans 13 amino acids. Trimming shortened V by 3 bases and J by 13 bases, and 18 bases separated the two germline ends. Germline-derived CDR1 and CDR2 are SQVTM and ANQGSEA. In nucleotides, the CDR3 is TGCAGCGTTGATATGGGGGGGGTCTTCGGACTGTTTTTT. Its translation is CSVDMGGVFGLFF.

This clone was found once. A read error may produce the germline difference seen at one junction end. This sample also contains other DNA sequences that code for the same CDR3. The rearrangement joins TRBV30 to TRBJ1-2; TRBD1 is a possible D gene (6 bases). There are 14 residues in the CDR3. Germline values: CDR1 GTSNPN, CDR2 SVGIG (reference sequence). The CDR3 region has the DNA TGTGCCTGGAGTGCGGGGGCAAGGGACTACGGCTACACCTTC. The encoded protein is CAWSAGARDYGYTF.

With regard to this clone: The sample has other DNA sequences that encode this CDR3 too. The chain recombines TRBV30 with TRBJ1-1; D gene ambiguous. The CDR3 covers 13 residues. Germline V gene sequence: CDR1 GTSNPN, CDR2 SVGIG (reference sequence). V shed 0 bases and J shed 1 base, with 6 bases lying between them. In nucleotides, the CDR3 is TGTGCCTGGAGTGTAGGCGGGAACACTGAAGCTTTCTTT. It is translated as CAWSVGGNTEAFF.